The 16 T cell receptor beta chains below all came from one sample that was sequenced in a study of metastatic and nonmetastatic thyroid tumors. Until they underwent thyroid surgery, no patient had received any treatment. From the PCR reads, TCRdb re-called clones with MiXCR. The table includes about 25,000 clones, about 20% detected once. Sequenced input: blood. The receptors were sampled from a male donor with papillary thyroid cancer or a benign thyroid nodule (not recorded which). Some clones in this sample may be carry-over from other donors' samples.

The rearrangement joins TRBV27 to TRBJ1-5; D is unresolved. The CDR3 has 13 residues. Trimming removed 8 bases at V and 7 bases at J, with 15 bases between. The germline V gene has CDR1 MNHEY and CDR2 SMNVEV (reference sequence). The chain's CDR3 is CASGYYFNQPQHF. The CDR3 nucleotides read TGTGCCAGCGGATATTACTTTAACCAGCCCCAGCATTTT.

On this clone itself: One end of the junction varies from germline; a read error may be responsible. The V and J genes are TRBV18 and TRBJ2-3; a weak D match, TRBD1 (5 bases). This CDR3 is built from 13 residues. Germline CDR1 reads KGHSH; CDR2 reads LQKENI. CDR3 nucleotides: TGTCCCAGCTCCATACGTGGGGCAGATAGGCAGTATTTT. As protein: CPSSIRGADRQYF.

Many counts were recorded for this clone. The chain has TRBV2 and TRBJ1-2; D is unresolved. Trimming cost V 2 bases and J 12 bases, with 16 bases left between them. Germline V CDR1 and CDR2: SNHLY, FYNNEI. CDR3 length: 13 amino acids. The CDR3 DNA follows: TGTGCCAGCAGTGAAACGGCGTACGGCTCCAACACCTTC. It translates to CASSETAYGSNTF.

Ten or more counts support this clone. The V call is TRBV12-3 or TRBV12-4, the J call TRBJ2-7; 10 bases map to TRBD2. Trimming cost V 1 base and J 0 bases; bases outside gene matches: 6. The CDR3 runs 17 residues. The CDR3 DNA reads TGTGCCAGCAGTTTAGTAAGCGGGAGGGCCAGCTCCTACGAGCAGTACTTC. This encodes CASSLVSGRASSYEQYF.

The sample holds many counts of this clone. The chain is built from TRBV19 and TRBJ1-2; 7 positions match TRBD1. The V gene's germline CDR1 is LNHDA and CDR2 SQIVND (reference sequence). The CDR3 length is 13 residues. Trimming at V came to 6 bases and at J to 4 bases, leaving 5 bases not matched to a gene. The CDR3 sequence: CASSFGQVYGYTF. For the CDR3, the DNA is TGTGCCAGTAGCTTCGGACAGGTCTATGGCTACACCTTC.

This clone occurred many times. The CDR3 protein is CATSADWSNNEQFF. CDR3 sequence (DNA): TGTGCCACCAGTGCCGACTGGTCCAACAATGAGCAGTTCTTC. The rearrangement uses TRBV24-1 and TRBJ2-1; D is undetermined. Germline V CDR1 and CDR2: KGHDR, SFDVKD. CDR3 length: 14 amino acids. V was pared by 5 bases and J by 5 bases, with 12 bases between.

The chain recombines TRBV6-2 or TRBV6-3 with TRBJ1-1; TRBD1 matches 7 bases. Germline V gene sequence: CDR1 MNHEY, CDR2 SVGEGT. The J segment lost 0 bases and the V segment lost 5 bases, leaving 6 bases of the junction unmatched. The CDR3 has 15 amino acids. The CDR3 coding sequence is TGTGCCAGCAGTGCCAGGGGGTACATGAACACTGAAGCTTTCTTT. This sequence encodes CASSARGYMNTEAFF.

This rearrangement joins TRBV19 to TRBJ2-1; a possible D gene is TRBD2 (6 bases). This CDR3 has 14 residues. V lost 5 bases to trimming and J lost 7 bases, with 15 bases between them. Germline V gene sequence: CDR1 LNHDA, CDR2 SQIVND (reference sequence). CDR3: CASSDMEGLNEQFF. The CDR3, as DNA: TGTGCCAGTAGTGATATGGAGGGCTTGAATGAGCAGTTCTTC.

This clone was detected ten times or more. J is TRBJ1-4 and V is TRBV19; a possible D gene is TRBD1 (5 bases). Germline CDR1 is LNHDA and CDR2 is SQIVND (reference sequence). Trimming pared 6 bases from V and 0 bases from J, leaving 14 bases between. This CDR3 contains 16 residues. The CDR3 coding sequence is TGTGCCAGTAGCCCCCGCGGGGGAACAACTAATGAAAAACTGTTTTTT. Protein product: CASSPRGGTTNEKLFF.

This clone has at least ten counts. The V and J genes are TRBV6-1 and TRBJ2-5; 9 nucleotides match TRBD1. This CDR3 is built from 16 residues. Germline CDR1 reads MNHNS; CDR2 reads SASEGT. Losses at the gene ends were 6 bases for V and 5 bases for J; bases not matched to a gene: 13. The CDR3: CASSRTGAWPMETQYF. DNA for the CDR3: TGTGCCAGCAGCCGGACAGGGGCCTGGCCGATGGAGACCCAGTACTTC.

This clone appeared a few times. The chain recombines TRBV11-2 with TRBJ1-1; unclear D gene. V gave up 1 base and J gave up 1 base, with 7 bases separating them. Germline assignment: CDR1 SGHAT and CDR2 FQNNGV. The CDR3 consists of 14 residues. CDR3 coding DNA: TGTGCCAGCAGCTTAGGGGGAGCGAACACTGAAGCTTTCTTT. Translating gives CASSLGGANTEAFF.

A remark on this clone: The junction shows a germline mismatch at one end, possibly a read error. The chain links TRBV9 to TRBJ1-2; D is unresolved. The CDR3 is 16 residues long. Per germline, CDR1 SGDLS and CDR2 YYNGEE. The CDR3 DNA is TGTGCCATCAGCCCACTGGTACACTGTCCTAACTATGGCTACACCTTC. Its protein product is CAISPLVHCPNYGYTF.

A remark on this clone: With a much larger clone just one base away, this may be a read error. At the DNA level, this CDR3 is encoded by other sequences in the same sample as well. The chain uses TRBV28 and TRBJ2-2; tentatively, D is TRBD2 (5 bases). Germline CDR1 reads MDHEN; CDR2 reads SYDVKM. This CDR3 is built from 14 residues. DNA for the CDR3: TGTGCCAGCAGTCTAGCCGGCTACACCGGTGAGCTGTTTTTT. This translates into CASSLAGYTGELFF.

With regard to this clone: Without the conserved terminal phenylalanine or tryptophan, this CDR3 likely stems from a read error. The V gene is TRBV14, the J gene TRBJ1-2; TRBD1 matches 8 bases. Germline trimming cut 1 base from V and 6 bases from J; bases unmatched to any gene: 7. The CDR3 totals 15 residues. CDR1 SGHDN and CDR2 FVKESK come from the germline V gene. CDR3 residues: CASSQGAGGYNGYTP. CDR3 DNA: TGTGCCAGCAGCCAAGGAGCAGGGGGCTATAATGGCTACACCCCC.

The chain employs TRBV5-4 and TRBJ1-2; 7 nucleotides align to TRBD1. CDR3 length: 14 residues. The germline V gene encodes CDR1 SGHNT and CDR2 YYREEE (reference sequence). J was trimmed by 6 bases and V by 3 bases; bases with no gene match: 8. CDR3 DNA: TGTGCCAGCAGCTCCGTGTACAGGGGACATGGCTACACCTTC. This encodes CASSSVYRGHGYTF.

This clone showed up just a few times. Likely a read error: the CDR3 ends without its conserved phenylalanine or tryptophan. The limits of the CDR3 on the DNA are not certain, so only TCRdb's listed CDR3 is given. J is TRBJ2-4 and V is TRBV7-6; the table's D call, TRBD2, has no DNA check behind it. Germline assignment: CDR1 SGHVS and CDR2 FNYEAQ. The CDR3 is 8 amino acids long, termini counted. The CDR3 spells CASSLPSG.